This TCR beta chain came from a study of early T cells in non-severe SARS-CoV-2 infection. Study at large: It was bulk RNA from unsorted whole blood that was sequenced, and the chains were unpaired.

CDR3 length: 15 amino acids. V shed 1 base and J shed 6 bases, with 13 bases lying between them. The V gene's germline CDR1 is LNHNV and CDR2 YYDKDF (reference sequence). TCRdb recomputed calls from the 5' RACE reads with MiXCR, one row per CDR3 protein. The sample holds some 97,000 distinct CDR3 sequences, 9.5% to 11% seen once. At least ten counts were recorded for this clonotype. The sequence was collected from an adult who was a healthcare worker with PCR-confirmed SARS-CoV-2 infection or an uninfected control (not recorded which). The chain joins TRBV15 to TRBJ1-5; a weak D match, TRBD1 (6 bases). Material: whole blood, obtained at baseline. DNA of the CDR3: TGTGCCACCAGCAGAGGTCGGGGGGCTCTTCAGCCCCAGCATTTT. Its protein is CATSRGRGALQPQHF.